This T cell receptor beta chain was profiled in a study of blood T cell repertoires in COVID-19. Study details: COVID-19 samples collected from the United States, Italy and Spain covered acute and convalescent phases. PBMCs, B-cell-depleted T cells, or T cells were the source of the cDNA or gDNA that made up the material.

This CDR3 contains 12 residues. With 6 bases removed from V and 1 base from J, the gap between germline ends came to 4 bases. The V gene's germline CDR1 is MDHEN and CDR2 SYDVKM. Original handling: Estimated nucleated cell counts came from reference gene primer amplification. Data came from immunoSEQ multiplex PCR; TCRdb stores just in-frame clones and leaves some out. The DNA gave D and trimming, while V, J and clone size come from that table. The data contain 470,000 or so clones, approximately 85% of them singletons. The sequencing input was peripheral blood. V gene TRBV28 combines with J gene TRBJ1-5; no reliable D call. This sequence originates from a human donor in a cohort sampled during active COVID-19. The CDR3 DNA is TGTGCCAGCAGGGCAAGCAATCAGCCCCAGCATTTT. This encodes CASRASNQPQHF. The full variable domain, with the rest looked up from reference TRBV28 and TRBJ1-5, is DVKVTQSSRYLVKRTGEKVFLECVQDMDHENMFWYRQDPGLGLRLIYFSYDVKMKEKGDIPEGYSVSREKKERFSLILESASTNQTSMYLCASRASNQPQHFGDGTRLSIL.